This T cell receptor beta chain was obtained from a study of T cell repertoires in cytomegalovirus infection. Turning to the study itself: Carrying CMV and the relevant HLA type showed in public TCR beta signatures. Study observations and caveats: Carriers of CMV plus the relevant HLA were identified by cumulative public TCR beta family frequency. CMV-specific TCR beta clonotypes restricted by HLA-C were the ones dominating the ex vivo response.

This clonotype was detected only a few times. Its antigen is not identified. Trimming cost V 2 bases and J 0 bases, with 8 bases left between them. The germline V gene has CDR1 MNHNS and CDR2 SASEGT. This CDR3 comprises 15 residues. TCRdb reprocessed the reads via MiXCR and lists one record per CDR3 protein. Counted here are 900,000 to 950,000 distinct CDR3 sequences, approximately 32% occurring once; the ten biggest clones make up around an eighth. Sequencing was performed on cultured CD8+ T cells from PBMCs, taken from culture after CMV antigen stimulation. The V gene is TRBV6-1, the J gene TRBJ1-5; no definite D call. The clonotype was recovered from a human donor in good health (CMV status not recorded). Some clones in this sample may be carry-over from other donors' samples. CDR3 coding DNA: TGTGCCAGCAGTGAACCCCGGATTAGCAATCAGCCCCAGCATTTT. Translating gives CASSEPRISNQPQHF.